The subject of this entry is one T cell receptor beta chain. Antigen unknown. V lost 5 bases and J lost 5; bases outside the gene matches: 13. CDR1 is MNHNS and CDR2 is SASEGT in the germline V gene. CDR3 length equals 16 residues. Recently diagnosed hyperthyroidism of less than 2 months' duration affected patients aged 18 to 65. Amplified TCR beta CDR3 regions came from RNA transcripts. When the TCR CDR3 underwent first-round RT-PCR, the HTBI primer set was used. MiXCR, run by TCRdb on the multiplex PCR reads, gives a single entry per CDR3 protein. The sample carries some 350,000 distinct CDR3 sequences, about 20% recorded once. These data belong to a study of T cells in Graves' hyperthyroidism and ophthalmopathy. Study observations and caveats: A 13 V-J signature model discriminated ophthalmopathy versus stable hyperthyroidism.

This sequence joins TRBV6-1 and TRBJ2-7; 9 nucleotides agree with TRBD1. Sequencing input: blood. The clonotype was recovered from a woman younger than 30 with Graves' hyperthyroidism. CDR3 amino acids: CASSRNRDREPDEQYF. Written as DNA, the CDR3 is TGTGCCAGCAGTCGCAATCGGGACAGGGAACCCGACGAGCAGTACTTC.